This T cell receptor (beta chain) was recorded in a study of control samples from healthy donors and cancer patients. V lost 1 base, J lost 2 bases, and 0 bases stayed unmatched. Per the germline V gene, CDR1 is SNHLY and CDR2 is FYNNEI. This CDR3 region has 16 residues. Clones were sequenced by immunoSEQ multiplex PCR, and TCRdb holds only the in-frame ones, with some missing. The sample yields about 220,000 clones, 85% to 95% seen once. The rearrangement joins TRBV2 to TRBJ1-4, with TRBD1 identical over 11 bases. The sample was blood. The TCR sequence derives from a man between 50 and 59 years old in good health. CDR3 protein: CASSEGTGGTNEKLFF. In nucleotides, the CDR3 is TGTGCCAGCAGTGAAGGGACAGGGGGCACTAATGAAAAACTGTTTTTT.